This TCR beta chain was identified during a study of shared clonotypes between healthy human individuals. Regarding the study as a whole: It was only blood that was sampled, and tissue repertoires likely differ.

This clone occurred once. Its antigen is undetermined. V lost 7 bases, J lost 2 bases, and 12 bases lay in between. The CDR3 has 13 amino acids. CDR1 SNHLY and CDR2 FYNNEI come from the germline V gene. Measured with immunoSEQ multiplex PCR; TCRdb has only the in-frame clones, and not every one. This sample has 2 million to 2.5 million clones; nearly 97% occur once, and the top ten carry about 0.13%. The source is a man between 18 and 29 years old in good health. The chain uses TRBV2 and TRBJ2-7; the D gene is possibly TRBD1 (5 bases). Specimen: naive CD4+ T cells sorted from blood. The sample's subset: CD45RA+ positively selected. The chain's CDR3 is CASTFGQPYEQYF. For the CDR3, the DNA is TGTGCCAGCACATTCGGACAACCCTACGAGCAGTACTTC.